What follows are 8 T cell receptor beta chains derived from one specimen sequenced in a study of T cells in Graves' hyperthyroidism and ophthalmopathy. Template material for amplifying TCR beta CDR3 regions consisted of RNA transcripts. A set of HTBI primers served as the primers for a first-round RT-PCR of the TCR CDR3. TCRdb processed the multiplex PCR reads anew with MiXCR; each CDR3 protein has one entry. Of more than 300,000 distinct CDR3 sequences in the sample, about 18% were seen once. Sequencing used blood. These receptors all stem from a young man with Graves' ophthalmopathy.

A few counts support this clonotype. This chain joins TRBV18 and TRBJ1-4; TRBD1 is a possible D gene (6 bases). Germline V gene lookup returns CDR1 KGHSH and CDR2 LQKENI. CDR3 length: 15 amino acids. V was trimmed by 3 bases and J by 4 bases, leaving 12 bases between them. The CDR3 loop is CASSPRQAGNEKLFF. CDR3 nucleotides: TGTGCCAGCTCACCCCGACAGGCGGGTAATGAAAAACTGTTTTTT.

This chain connects TRBV6-2 or TRBV6-3 to TRBJ2-2; a possible D gene is TRBD2 (6 bases). V lost 2 bases to trimming and J lost 4 bases, with 11 bases between them. The germline gives CDR1 MNHEY, CDR2 SVGEGT. The CDR3 is made up of 15 amino acids. CDR3: CASSYAGGSTGELFF. The CDR3 DNA reads as TGTGCCAGCAGTTACGCCGGGGGATCCACCGGGGAGCTGTTTTTT.

This clonotype turned up a few times. This sequence joins TRBV5-1 and TRBJ2-3; D is possibly TRBD1 or TRBD2 (5 bases each). The CDR3 loop spans 14 amino acids. CDR1 is SGHRS, CDR2 YFSETQ, per germline. V gave up 7 bases and J gave up 0 bases, with 12 bases separating them. This CDR3 is CASGGFTSTDTQYF. The CDR3 coding sequence is TGCGCCAGCGGGGGTTTTACTAGCACAGATACGCAGTATTTT.

This clonotype occurred many times. The chain links TRBV11-2 to TRBJ2-7; no definite D call. From germline, CDR1 is SGHAT and CDR2 FQNNGV. The CDR3 sequence is 15 residues long. Deletions cut 1 base from V and 0 bases from J, with 10 bases between. In nucleotides, the CDR3 is TGTGCCAGCAGCTTAGCCCGCACTCTCTCCTACGAGCAGTACTTC. It specifies CASSLARTLSYEQYF.

This clonotype was seen at least ten times. V and J are TRBV9 and TRBJ2-5; 9 bases agree with TRBD2. V shed 2 bases, J shed 1 base, and the junction held 3 bases outside the gene matches. The CDR3 length is 15 residues. The germline V gene has CDR1 SGDLS and CDR2 YYNGEE. The CDR3 reads CASSVSGGSQETQYF. The CDR3 nucleotides are TGTGCCAGCAGCGTTAGCGGGGGTTCCCAAGAGACCCAGTACTTC.

The rearrangement uses TRBV7-9 and TRBJ1-6, with D uncertain. V lost 0 bases, J lost 13 bases, and 13 bases lay in between. Germline V gives CDR1 SEHNR, CDR2 FQNEAQ (reference sequence). The CDR3 totals 14 residues. As DNA, the CDR3 is TGTGCCAGCAGCTTAGCTTCCCTTAAAGGTCCCCTCCACTTT. Its translation is CASSLASLKGPLHF.

About this clonotype: The junction departs from germline at one end; a sequencing error may be responsible. The chain combines TRBV7-9 with TRBJ2-5; 8 bases agree with TRBD1. The CDR3 totals 15 residues. Germline V gives CDR1 SEHNR, CDR2 FQNEAQ (reference sequence). Written as DNA, the CDR3 is TGTGCCAGCAGCTTACTGACAGGGGCCGAAGAGACCCAGCACTTC. It specifies CASSLLTGAEETQHF.

The chain joins TRBV10-3 to TRBJ2-7; TRBD2 matches 8 bases. Per germline, CDR1 ENHRY and CDR2 SYGVKD. Trimming took 6 bases from V and 2 from J; bases not matched to a gene: 6. The CDR3 length is 14 residues. The CDR3 spells CAIRTGGDPYEQYF. The CDR3 DNA sequence: TGTGCCATCAGGACGGGGGGGGACCCCTACGAGCAGTACTTC.